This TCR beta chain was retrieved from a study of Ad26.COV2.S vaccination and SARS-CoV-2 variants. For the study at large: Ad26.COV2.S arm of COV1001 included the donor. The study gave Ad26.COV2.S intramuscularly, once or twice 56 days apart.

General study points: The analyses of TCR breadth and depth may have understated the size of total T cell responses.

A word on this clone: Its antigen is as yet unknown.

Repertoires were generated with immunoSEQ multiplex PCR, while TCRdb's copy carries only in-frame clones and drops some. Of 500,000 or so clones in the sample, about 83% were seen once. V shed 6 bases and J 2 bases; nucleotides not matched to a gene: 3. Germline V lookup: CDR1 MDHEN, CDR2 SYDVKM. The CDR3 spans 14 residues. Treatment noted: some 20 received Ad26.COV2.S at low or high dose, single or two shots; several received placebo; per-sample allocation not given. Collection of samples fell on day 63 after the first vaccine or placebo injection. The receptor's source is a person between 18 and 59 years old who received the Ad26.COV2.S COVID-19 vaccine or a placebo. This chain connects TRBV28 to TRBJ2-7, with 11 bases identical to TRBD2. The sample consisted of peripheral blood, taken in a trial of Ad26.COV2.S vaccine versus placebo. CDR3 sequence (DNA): TGTGCCAGCAGGGGACTAGCGGAAACCTACGAGCAGTACTTC. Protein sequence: CASRGLAETYEQYF.